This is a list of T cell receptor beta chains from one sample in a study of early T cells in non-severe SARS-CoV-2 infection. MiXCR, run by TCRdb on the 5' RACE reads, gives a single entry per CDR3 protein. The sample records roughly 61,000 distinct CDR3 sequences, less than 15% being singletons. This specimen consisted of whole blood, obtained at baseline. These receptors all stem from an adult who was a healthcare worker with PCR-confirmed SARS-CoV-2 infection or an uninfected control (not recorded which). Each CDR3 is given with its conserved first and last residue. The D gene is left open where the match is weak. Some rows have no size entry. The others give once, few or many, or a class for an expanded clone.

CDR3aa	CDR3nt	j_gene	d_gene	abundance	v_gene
CASSLAQGANEQFF	TGTGCCAGCAGCTTAGCACAGGGGGCGAATGAGCAGTTCTTC	TRBJ2-1	TRBD1	many	TRBV7-6
CASSPGPGTGNTIYF	TGTGCCAGCAGCCCTGGCCCGGGAACTGGAAACACCATATATTTT	TRBJ1-3	.	.	TRBV5-4
CASRRGTSGTYEQYF	TGTGCCAGCAGGAGGGGGACTAGCGGGACCTACGAGCAGTACTTC	TRBJ2-7	TRBD2	many	TRBV6-5
CSVEVGPEQYF	TGCAGCGTTGAAGTGGGGCCCGAGCAGTACTTC	TRBJ2-7	.	.	TRBV29-1
CVSSHRDRVYEQYF	TGTGTCAGCAGCCACCGGGACAGGGTCTACGAGCAGTACTTC	TRBJ2-7	TRBD1	.	TRBV3-1
CASLLNGPYEQYF	TGTGCCAGCCTACTCAACGGACCCTACGAGCAGTACTTC	TRBJ2-7	.	.	TRBV2
CASSPMPSGGVFEQFF	TGTGCCAGCAGTCCTATGCCTAGCGGGGGGGTTTTTGAGCAGTTCTTC	TRBJ2-1	TRBD2	.	TRBV6-2/TRBV6-3
CSARPGTAYEQYF	TGCAGTGCTAGACCCGGGACAGCCTACGAGCAGTACTTC	TRBJ2-7	TRBD1	many	TRBV20-1
CSALRAGVAFF	TGCAGTGCTCTTCGAGCAGGGGTAGCTTTCTTT	TRBJ1-1	.	few	TRBV20-1
CASSRQGKETQYF	TGTGCCAGCAGTCGACAGGGAAAAGAGACCCAGTACTTC	TRBJ2-5	TRBD1	many	TRBV2
CASSLSSKGGTQYF	TGCGCCAGCAGCCTATCCTCGAAGGGGGGCACGCAGTATTTT	TRBJ2-3	.	.	TRBV4-3
CAWSVGGALSNTGELFF	TGTGCCTGGAGTGTGGGAGGGGCCCTCTCGAACACCGGGGAGCTGTTTTTT	TRBJ2-2	TRBD2	many	TRBV30
CASSQRTTDTQYF	TGTGCCAGCAGCCAAAGGACCACAGATACGCAGTATTTT	TRBJ2-3	.	.	TRBV7-2
CASSYRGPPEKLFF	TGTGCCAGCAGTTACCGGGGCCCGCCTGAAAAACTGTTTTTT	TRBJ1-4	.	.	TRBV6-5
CASSDSGHPPYEQYF	TGCGCCAGCAGTGATTCGGGACATCCCCCCTACGAGCAGTACTTC	TRBJ2-7	.	.	TRBV10-1
CASSEEWGANVLTF	TGTGCCAGCAGTGAGGAGTGGGGGGCCAACGTCCTGACTTTC	TRBJ2-6	.	many	TRBV25-1
CASSEVSPLHF	TGTGCCAGCAGTGAAGTTTCACCCCTCCACTTT	TRBJ1-6	.	few	TRBV6-1
CSASRSNQPQHF	TGCAGTGCTTCTCGTAGCAATCAGCCCCAGCATTTT	TRBJ1-5	.	few	TRBV20-1
CASSLVHINYEQYF	TGTGCCAGCAGCTTGGTACACATCAACTACGAGCAGTACTTC	TRBJ2-7	.	.	TRBV5-5
CASSLGTAYNEQFF	TGTGCCAGCTCACTCGGGACGGCCTACAATGAGCAGTTCTTC	TRBJ2-1	.	many	TRBV18
CASSQGGTSGGLVGQETQYF	TGCGCCAGCAGCCAAGGCGGGACTAGCGGGGGTTTAGTGGGTCAAGAGACCCAGTACTTC	TRBJ2-5	TRBD2	.	TRBV4-1
CASSPGRVSETQYF	TGTGCCAGCAGCCCTGGGCGGGTGTCGGAGACCCAGTACTTC	TRBJ2-5	.	few	TRBV7-3
CASSPGGGAVSSYNEQFF	TGTGCCAGCAGCCCCGGAGGGGGCGCCGTCAGCTCCTACAATGAGCAGTTCTTC	TRBJ2-1	.	many	TRBV7-3
CASSPSLGGAYEQYF	TGCGCCAGCAGCCCCTCTTTGGGGGGGGCCTACGAGCAGTACTTC	TRBJ2-7	TRBD2	few	TRBV4-1
CASSELGGVYGYTF	TGTGCCAGCAGTGAACTGGGGGGCGTCTATGGCTACACCTTC	TRBJ1-2	.	.	TRBV25-1
CASSSRADYEQYF	TGCGCCAGCAGCTCAAGAGCGGACTACGAGCAGTACTTC	TRBJ2-7	.	few	TRBV5-1
CATSNNRALSGNTIYF	TGTGCCACCAGTAACAATCGGGCCCTCTCTGGAAACACCATATATTTT	TRBJ1-3	.	few	TRBV15
CATSDRGQGTYNEQFF	TGTGCCACCAGTGATCGTGGACAGGGCACCTACAATGAGCAGTTCTTC	TRBJ2-1	TRBD1	few	TRBV24-1
CASSLAGESGSTDTQYF	TGTGCCAGCAGCTTAGCAGGAGAGAGCGGAAGCACAGATACGCAGTATTTT	TRBJ2-3	.	.	TRBV7-6
CASILGDRSSGPPYEQYF	TGTGCCAGCATTCTGGGGGACAGGAGCAGCGGGCCTCCCTACGAGCAGTACTTC	TRBJ2-7	TRBD1	few	TRBV12-3/TRBV12-4
CSARYRDGSSYEQYF	TGCAGTGCTAGATACCGGGACGGTAGCTCCTACGAGCAGTACTTC	TRBJ2-7	.	few	TRBV20-1
CASSLDPTGVDEQFF	TGTGCCAGCAGCTTAGACCCGACGGGGGTGGATGAGCAGTTCTTC	TRBJ2-1	.	.	TRBV7-3
CATSGGLAWPDTQYF	TGTGCCACCAGCGGGGGACTAGCGTGGCCAGATACGCAGTATTTT	TRBJ2-3	TRBD2	few	TRBV24-1
CASSEADRGNTEAFF	TGTGCCAGCAGTGAAGCGGACAGGGGGAACACTGAAGCTTTCTTT	TRBJ1-1	TRBD1	.	TRBV2
CASSSTADSYNEQFF	TGTGCCAGCAGCTCAACAGCGGACTCCTACAATGAGCAGTTCTTC	TRBJ2-1	.	.	TRBV13
CASSLETVGQETQYF	TGTGCCAGCAGCTTAGAGACAGTGGGGCAAGAGACCCAGTACTTC	TRBJ2-5	.	.	TRBV7-6
CASSFEGNTEAFF	TGTGCCAGCAGTTTTGAGGGGAACACTGAAGCTTTCTTT	TRBJ1-1	.	few	TRBV28
CASSPGRRVLQETQYF	TGTGCCAGCAGCCCCGGGAGGAGGGTGTTGCAAGAGACCCAGTACTTC	TRBJ2-5	TRBD2	.	TRBV12-3/TRBV12-4
CASSPFETSNSGNTIYF	TGTGCCAGCAGCCCTTTTGAGACATCTAACTCTGGAAACACCATATATTTT	TRBJ1-3	.	few	TRBV7-2
CASREGLGREQYF	TGTGCCAGCAGGGAGGGATTAGGAAGAGAGCAGTACTTC	TRBJ2-7	.	many	TRBV7-9
CASNPTVLNTEAFF	TGTGCCAGCAACCCGACAGTGTTGAACACTGAAGCTTTCTTT	TRBJ1-1	.	.	TRBV28
CASSQVPGLRQKLFF	TGCGCCAGCAGCCAAGTCCCCGGACTCCGCCAAAAACTGTTTTTT	TRBJ1-4	.	.	TRBV4-3
CASLGGGNEKLFF	TGTGCCAGCCTCGGGGGTGGCAATGAAAAACTGTTTTTT	TRBJ1-4	.	few	TRBV6-6
CASSLGTSGDNEQFF	TGCGCCAGCAGCCTAGGGACTAGCGGAGACAATGAGCAGTTCTTC	TRBJ2-1	TRBD2	many	TRBV4-3
CASSQGYGGRAASPLHF	TGCGCCAGCAGCCAAGGTTACGGAGGCAGGGCAGCCTCACCCCTCCACTTT	TRBJ1-6	.	few	TRBV4-1
CASSPSGGRTEQFF	TGTGCCAGCAGTCCTAGCGGGGGCAGAACTGAGCAGTTCTTC	TRBJ2-1	TRBD2	.	TRBV28
CSVELAAGGRSTDTQYF	TGCAGCGTTGAATTGGCGGCGGGGGGCCGGAGCACAGATACGCAGTATTTT	TRBJ2-3	TRBD2	few	TRBV29-1
CASTVGLATDEQFF	TGTGCCAGCACTGTGGGGCTAGCTACCGATGAGCAGTTCTTC	TRBJ2-1	.	few	TRBV9
CASSPNLQGYEQYF	TGTGCCAGCAGCCCAAATTTACAGGGCTACGAGCAGTACTTC	TRBJ2-7	.	few	TRBV7-9
CASSLSARGTEAFF	TGTGCCAGCAGTTTATCGGCCAGGGGCACTGAAGCTTTCTTT	TRBJ1-1	.	few	TRBV27
CASSLQGSTRGAFF	TGTGCCAGCAGTTTACAGGGTTCCACCCGGGGCGCTTTCTTT	TRBJ1-1	.	.	TRBV6-1
CASSLSVGQNGYTF	TGTGCCAGCAGTCTTTCAGTAGGGCAAAATGGCTACACCTTC	TRBJ1-2	.	many	TRBV6-6
CATSAPKPANTGELFF	TGTGCCACCAGTGCCCCAAAACCGGCGAACACCGGGGAGCTGTTTTTT	TRBJ2-2	.	.	TRBV24-1
CASSLAPSGGRETQYF	TGTGCCAGCAGCTTAGCACCTAGCGGGGGGAGAGAGACCCAGTACTTC	TRBJ2-5	TRBD2	.	TRBV7-2